The 7 T cell receptor beta chains presented below share a single source sample, sequenced in a study of regulatory T cells in long-lasting Graves disease. With iRepertoire HTBI primers and Arm-PCR of CDR3 regions, TCR beta libraries were built. TCRdb re-called the multiplex PCR reads with MiXCR, one entry per CDR3 protein. Seen here are roughly 430,000 distinct CDR3 sequences, roughly a fifth observed once, and the top ten hold 14%. Time point meaning: persistent/refractory GD, antithyroid drugs over 5 years with positive TRAb. Following extraction of RNA from PBMCs, that RNA was used to make the TCR library. The input for sequencing was peripheral blood mononuclear cells (PBMCs), taken when the disease was refractory, from a patient treated with antithyroid drugs. The receptors were gathered from a female donor with Graves disease.

Comments on this clonotype: A clone one base away is much larger, so this may be a read error. The rearrangement joins TRBV6-5 to TRBJ1-2; possible D gene TRBD1, 6 bases. This CDR3 has 15 residues. Deletions cut 4 bases from V and 7 bases from J, with 19 bases between. In germline, CDR1 is MNHEY, CDR2 SVGAGI. The CDR3 loop reads CASSSTGRKPCGYTF. The CDR3 DNA follows: TGTGCCAGCAGTTCCACAGGGAGGAAGCCTTGTGGCTACACCTTC.

The chain employs TRBV28 and TRBJ2-3; D uncertain. Per germline, CDR1 MDHEN and CDR2 SYDVKM. Trimming left V 3 bases short and J 10 bases short, with 11 bases between. The CDR3 has 12 residues. The CDR3, as DNA: TGTGCCAGCAGTTTGGTGAGGTATTCGCAGTATTTT. Translated, it gives CASSLVRYSQYF.

The chain employs TRBV27 and TRBJ1-1; D may be TRBD1 (5 bases). Germline CDR1 is MNHEY and CDR2 is SMNVEV (reference sequence). The CDR3 covers 14 residues. The V end was cut by 3 bases, the J end by 6 bases, with 14 bases between. CDR3 protein: CASSFQGQIPEAFF. The CDR3 coding sequence is TGTGCCAGCAGTTTCCAGGGTCAGATACCTGAAGCTTTCTTT.

This clonotype turned up a few times. V usage is TRBV6-5 and J usage is TRBJ2-5; D not certain. Germline values: CDR1 MNHEY, CDR2 SVGAGI. Between the trimmed V and J ends, which lost 0 bases and 5 bases, there was a span of 10 bases. The length of the CDR3 is 14 residues. The CDR3 loop is CASSYSGSAETQYF. The CDR3, as DNA: TGTGCCAGCAGTTACTCTGGCTCAGCGGAGACCCAGTACTTC.

This clonotype was seen repeatedly, ten times or more. The rearrangement uses TRBV27 and TRBJ1-1; D is undetermined. Per the germline V gene, CDR1 is MNHEY and CDR2 is SMNVEV (reference sequence). This CDR3 is built from 15 residues. Trimming left V 5 bases short and J 1 base short, with 14 bases between. CDR3 protein: CASSIAARTNTEAFF. CDR3 sequence (DNA): TGTGCCAGCAGTATCGCCGCCAGGACGAACACTGAAGCTTTCTTT.

Many counts were recorded for this clonotype. V is TRBV11-1 and J is TRBJ2-1; D might be TRBD1 or TRBD2, each matching 5 bases. Germline V gives CDR1 SGHAT, CDR2 FQDESV (reference sequence). There are 17 residues in the CDR3. Trimming shortened V by 4 bases and J by 0 bases, and 16 bases separated the two germline ends. In DNA form, the CDR3 reads TGTGCCAGCAGCTATCCGCGGAGAGGGGACTCCTACAATGAGCAGTTCTTC. Its protein is CASSYPRRGDSYNEQFF.

The J gene is TRBJ2-5, the V gene TRBV5-5; 9 bases are a match to TRBD2. Trimming took 2 bases from V and 5 from J; bases not matched to a gene: 4. The CDR3 runs 14 residues. Germline V gene lookup returns CDR1 SGHKS and CDR2 YYEKEE (reference sequence). The CDR3 coding sequence is TGTGCCAGCAGCTTTAGCGGGAGCAGGGAGACCCAGTACTTC. Protein sequence: CASSFSGSRETQYF.